The 23 T cell receptor beta chains below come from one sample, sequenced in a study of blood T cell repertoires in COVID-19. Here immunoSEQ multiplex PCR was the method, and the copy in TCRdb shows in-frame clones only, minus some. This sample yields about 120,000 clones, of which 90% are seen a single time; less than 2% belongs to the top ten. Sequenced input: peripheral blood. All receptors derive from a human donor with active COVID-19. The donor label of this sample is uncertain.

The chain carries TRBV5-6 and TRBJ2-7; 7 bases agree with TRBD1. The CDR3 covers 15 residues. From germline, CDR1 is SGHDT and CDR2 YYEEEE. V was pared by 3 bases and J by 5 bases, with 11 bases of the junction left unmatched. DNA for the CDR3: TGTGCCAGCAGCTACAGAACAGGGGTAGGAGACGAGCAGTACTTC. Translation gives CASSYRTGVGDEQYF.

The chain's CDR3 is CASSLQGGNQPQHF. DNA of the CDR3: TGTGCCAGCAGCTTACAGGGCGGCAATCAGCCCCAGCATTTT. The chain carries TRBV11-2 and TRBJ1-5; a weak D match, TRBD1 (5 bases). V was pared by 2 bases and J by 2 bases, with 7 bases between. The CDR3 has 14 residues. In germline, CDR1 is SGHAT, CDR2 FQNNGV.

The V gene is TRBV15, the J gene TRBJ1-5; possibly TRBD1 for D (6 bases). Germline V gene data show CDR1 as LNHNV and CDR2 as YYDKDF (reference sequence). The CDR3 totals 15 residues. The V end lost 0 bases, the J end lost 6 bases, and 12 bases lay between the germline ends. CDR3 sequence: CATSRDAGRGQPQHF. The CDR3, as DNA: TGTGCCACCAGCAGAGACGCCGGCAGGGGTCAGCCCCAGCATTTT. Filled out from reference TRBV15 and TRBJ1-5, the complete variable domain reads DAMVIQNPRYQVTQFGKPVTLSCSQTLNHNVMYWYQQKSSQAPKLLFHYYDKDFNNEADTPDNFQSRRPNTSFCFLDIRSPGLGDTAMYLCATSRDAGRGQPQHFGDGTRLSIL.

V usage is TRBV4-2 and J usage is TRBJ1-4, with D uncertain. This CDR3 is built from 13 residues. V dropped 0 bases and J dropped 5 bases, with 4 bases sitting between them. Germline loops: CDR1 LGHNA, CDR2 YNFKEQ. The CDR3 here is CASSQERNEKLFF. CDR3 DNA: TGTGCCAGCAGCCAAGAGCGGAATGAAAAACTGTTTTTT.

The rearrangement uses TRBV14 and TRBJ1-3, with D tentatively TRBD1 (6 bases). The ends were cut back, 4 bases at V and 0 bases at J, with 13 bases in the middle. The CDR3 runs 16 residues. Germline loops: CDR1 SGHDN, CDR2 FVKESK. The DNA of the CDR3 is TGTGCCAGCAGCCCAAACAGGGTCCGCTCTGGAAACACCATATATTTT. Amino acids: CASSPNRVRSGNTIYF.

This chain connects TRBV27 to TRBJ2-1; D gene unclear. The CDR3 has 14 residues. The germline CDR1 and CDR2 sequences are MNHEY and SMNVEV (reference sequence). The germline V and J ends were trimmed by 7 bases and 9 bases, with 19 bases remaining between them. The CDR3 loop is CASNTGFRSGEQFF. The CDR3 DNA follows: TGTGCCAGCAATACGGGTTTCAGATCGGGTGAGCAGTTCTTC.

This chain connects TRBV5-1 to TRBJ2-7, with 7 bases aligning to TRBD1. The germline V gene has CDR1 SGHRS and CDR2 YFSETQ. The CDR3 contains 17 residues. V trimming: 3 bases; J trimming: 3 bases; junction bases outside the gene matches: 15. The CDR3 reads CASSSPRDSFGDYEQYF. The CDR3 DNA reads as TGCGCCAGCAGCTCCCCAAGGGACAGTTTTGGAGACTACGAGCAGTACTTC.

CDR3 sequence (DNA): TGTGCCAGTACCGACAGGTCCTATGGCTACACCTTC. Encoded protein: CASTDRSYGYTF. This sequence joins TRBV19 and TRBJ1-2; tentatively, D is TRBD1 (6 bases). There are 12 residues in the CDR3. The germline V gene has CDR1 LNHDA and CDR2 SQIVND (reference sequence). The V end was cut by 7 bases, the J end by 4 bases, with 10 bases between.

The rearrangement links TRBV5-4 to TRBJ1-3; D perhaps matches TRBD1 (6 bases). Trimming left V 4 bases short and J 0 bases short, with 11 bases between. CDR1 and CDR2 from the germline V gene are SGHNT and YYREEE (reference sequence). This CDR3 is built from 15 residues. CDR3 DNA sequence: TGTGCCAGCAGCCCGGACAGTTTCTCTGGAAACACCATATATTTT. It is translated as CASSPDSFSGNTIYF.

The table lists this clone with a count of one. The V call is TRBV6-6, the J call TRBJ1-1; D is ambiguous. The V end lost 4 bases, the J end lost 5 bases, and 8 bases lay between the germline ends. This CDR3 has 12 amino acids. Germline CDR1 is MNHNY and CDR2 is SVGAGI (reference sequence). The CDR3 nucleotides are TGTGCCAGCAGTTCCCCGGGGACTGAAGCTTTCTTT. This codes for CASSSPGTEAFF.

The J gene is TRBJ2-2, the V gene TRBV5-4; no clear D. The length of the CDR3 is 13 residues. V dropped 1 base and J dropped 5 bases, with 6 bases sitting between them. Germline assignment: CDR1 SGHNT and CDR2 YYREEE (reference sequence). CDR3 DNA sequence: TGTGCCAGCAGCTTGTTCGGGACCGGGGAGCTGTTTTTT. Translation: CASSLFGTGELFF.

This chain joins TRBV5-1 and TRBJ2-1, with D perhaps TRBD1 (5 bases). The CDR3 loop spans 15 amino acids. Germline CDR1 reads SGHRS; CDR2 reads YFSETQ. V was shortened by 2 bases and J by 10 bases, with 19 bases between the two germline ends. The CDR3 coding sequence is TGCGCCAGCAGCTTAATCCCAGGGAAGTATAAGGAGCAGTTCTTC. Its protein product is CASSLIPGKYKEQFF.

CDR3 residues: CASSLASGFGVNEKLFF. The CDR3 DNA sequence: TGTGCCAGCAGTCTTGCCTCGGGGTTCGGGGTGAATGAAAAACTGTTTTTT. The chain links TRBV6-6 to TRBJ1-4; D is undetermined. The CDR3 length is 17 residues. Germline V gives CDR1 MNHNY, CDR2 SVGAGI (reference sequence). The V end was cut by 5 bases, the J end by 5 bases, with 21 bases between.

The chain combines TRBV12-3 or TRBV12-4 with TRBJ2-5; 9 bases align to TRBD2. V was pared by 7 bases and J by 10 bases, with 7 bases of the junction left unmatched. The CDR3 has 12 amino acids. The CDR3 DNA reads TGTGCCAGCACTAGCGGGGCTTTGAGCCAGTACTTC. Its translation is CASTSGALSQYF.

The chain uses TRBV19 and TRBJ2-7; 8 positions match TRBD1. The germline V gene encodes CDR1 LNHDA and CDR2 SQIVND (reference sequence). This CDR3 region has 19 residues. Trimming removed 4 bases from V and 4 bases from J; junction bases left unmatched: 21. CDR3 sequence reads: CASSTSAGGAVNHPYEQYF. In nucleotides, the CDR3 is TGTGCCAGTAGTACCTCGGCAGGGGGCGCCGTCAACCATCCGTACGAGCAGTACTTC.

This clone was picked up many times. The chain carries TRBV7-6 and TRBJ2-7, with 9 bases aligning to TRBD2. Germline assignment: CDR1 SGHVS and CDR2 FNYEAQ. Trimming cost V 1 base and J 2 bases; bases outside gene matches: 3. The length of the CDR3 is 15 residues. The CDR3 bases are TGTGCCAGCAGCTTAGATGCTAGCGGGGCCTACGAGCAGTACTTC. It translates to CASSLDASGAYEQYF.

The chain uses TRBV5-4 and TRBJ2-5, with no clear D. Trimming removed 4 bases at V and 0 bases at J, with 7 bases between. The CDR3 is 13 amino acids. CDR1 is SGHNT, CDR2 YYREEE, per germline (reference sequence). The chain's CDR3 is CASSPEYQETQYF. CDR3 DNA sequence: TGTGCCAGCAGCCCCGAGTACCAAGAGACCCAGTACTTC.

J is TRBJ1-4 and V is TRBV7-2; TRBD1 matches at 7 bases. The J segment lost 8 bases and the V segment lost 5 bases, leaving 11 bases of the junction unmatched. The germline V gene has CDR1 SGHTA and CDR2 FQGNSA. This CDR3 contains 15 residues. The CDR3 nucleotides read TGTGCCAGCAGCCCCACAGGGGCGGGGTCGGAAAAACTGTTTTTT. Amino acids: CASSPTGAGSEKLFF.

On this clone: The junction and the germline gene differ at one end; a read error may be behind it. The rearrangement joins TRBV13 to TRBJ2-7, with D maybe TRBD2 (5 bases). CDR3 length: 12 amino acids. Germline-derived CDR1 and CDR2 are PRHDT and FYEKMQ (reference sequence). The CDR3 nucleotides are TGTGCCAGCAGGTTAGGCCGAGACTACCCCTCCTTC. Translation gives CASRLGRDYPSF.

The rearrangement joins TRBV6-5 to TRBJ1-1; 7 nucleotides line up with TRBD1. V dropped 0 bases and J dropped 11; count of bases not matched to a gene: 9. The CDR3 contains 14 residues. Germline CDR1 and CDR2: MNHEY and SVGAGI. The CDR3 here is CASSYSGGRGMAFF. The CDR3 DNA sequence: TGTGCCAGCAGTTACTCCGGGGGCAGGGGGATGGCTTTCTTT.

This chain links TRBV5-6 with TRBJ1-5; D is unclear. Trimming cost V 3 bases and J 0 bases, with 7 bases left between them. Per germline, CDR1 SGHDT and CDR2 YYEEEE. The CDR3 is 14 amino acids. This CDR3 is CASSSGISNQPQHF. The CDR3 DNA follows: TGTGCCAGCAGCTCGGGAATTAGCAATCAGCCCCAGCATTTT.

This chain uses TRBV4-1 with TRBJ2-7, with 9 bases lining up with TRBD1. In germline, CDR1 is MGHRA, CDR2 YSYEKL. The junction had 10 bases not matched to a gene; V was cut back by 4 bases and J by 6 bases. The CDR3 has 15 amino acids. The CDR3 DNA follows: TGCGCCAGCAGCCCCGGACAGGGGCCCGATTTCGAGCAGTACTTC. This encodes CASSPGQGPDFEQYF.

V usage is TRBV19 and J usage is TRBJ2-2, with 7 bases identical to TRBD2. The ends lost 5 bases at V and 6 bases at J; junction bases unmatched: 9. CDR1 and CDR2 from the germline V gene are LNHDA and SQIVND (reference sequence). This CDR3 has 15 amino acids. CDR3 nucleotide sequence: TGTGCCAGTAGTCTCACTAGCAGCGGGGCCGGGGAGCTGTTTTTT. Amino acids: CASSLTSSGAGELFF.